The 22 T cell receptor beta chains given below trace back to one sample, sequenced in a study of T cell repertoires in cytomegalovirus infection. A single record per CDR3 protein comes from TCRdb applying MiXCR to the reads. The sample has hundreds of thousands of distinct CDR3 sequences; over 25% are singletons. What these receptors recognize is not known. The sequencing here drew on cultured CD8+ T cells from PBMCs, taken from culture after CMV antigen stimulation. These receptors originate from a human donor in good health (CMV status not recorded). Some clones in this sample may be carry-over from other donors' samples.

The V gene is TRBV5-1, the J gene TRBJ1-1; 12 nucleotides line up with TRBD1. Unmatched junction bases numbered 4, after V lost 4 bases and J lost 6 bases. The CDR3 extends over 14 amino acids. CDR1 and CDR2 (germline): SGHRS, YFSETQ. The CDR3 sequence: CASSKGQGAPEAFF. DNA of the CDR3: TGCGCCAGCAGCAAGGGACAGGGGGCCCCTGAAGCTTTCTTT.

As for this clonotype: The junction and the germline gene differ at one end; a read error may be behind it. The chain combines TRBV11-3 with TRBJ1-5; no definite D call. Germline V gene lookup returns CDR1 SGHNT and CDR2 YENEEA. The CDR3 contains 13 residues. The CDR3 here is CANSLDGDQPQHF. CDR3 nucleotide sequence: TGTGCCAACAGCTTAGACGGGGATCAGCCCCAGCATTTT.

The V and J genes are TRBV27 and TRBJ1-1; D is unresolved. CDR1 is MNHEY and CDR2 is SMNVEV in the germline V gene (reference sequence). The CDR3 runs 13 residues. Trimming took off 7 bases at V and 5 bases at J, with 14 bases between the two ends. The CDR3 sequence is CASMGVPGTEAFF. CDR3 nucleotides: TGTGCCAGCATGGGTGTCCCGGGGACTGAAGCTTTCTTT.

The J gene is TRBJ1-3, the V gene TRBV7-9, with 10 bases lining up with TRBD1. V was pared by 4 bases and J by 4 bases, with 7 bases of the junction left unmatched. Germline loops: CDR1 SEHNR, CDR2 FQNEAQ (reference sequence). There are 16 residues in the CDR3. The chain's CDR3 is CASSYSGTGDGNTIYF. In nucleotides, the CDR3 is TGTGCCAGCAGCTACTCTGGGACAGGGGACGGAAACACCATATATTTT.

As for this clonotype: A junction end diverges from the germline sequence, so it may reflect a read error. The chain employs TRBV6-6 and TRBJ1-1; D is undetermined. Germline lookup yields CDR1 MNHNY and CDR2 SVGAGI (reference sequence). This CDR3 has 11 amino acids. For the CDR3, the DNA is TGTGCCAGCAGTTACTCGGGTCCGACTCTATTT. Its translation is CASSYSGPTLF.

This clonotype turned up a few times. The chain links TRBV6-4 to TRBJ1-6; the D is unclear. Between the trimmed V and J ends, which lost 3 bases and 0 bases, there was a span of 9 bases. Germline CDR1 and CDR2: MRHNA and SNTAGT. CDR3 length: 16 residues. Written as DNA, the CDR3 is TGTGCCAGCAGTGATCACGGCTACTCCTATAATTCACCCCTCCACTTT. Translated, it gives CASSDHGYSYNSPLHF.

This clonotype was counted at least ten times. The chain links TRBV7-8 to TRBJ2-2; 12 bases are shared with TRBD2. CDR1 SGHVS and CDR2 FQNEAQ come from the germline V gene. This CDR3 spans 16 amino acids. The V gene end was trimmed by 4 bases and the J gene end by 5 bases; junction bases not matched to a gene: 5. The CDR3 loop is CASSSLAGGWTGELFF. The DNA of the CDR3 is TGTGCCAGCAGCTCCCTAGCGGGGGGGTGGACCGGGGAGCTGTTTTTT.

In the case of this clonotype: One end of the junction does not line up with germline, which may come from a read error. V is TRBV12-5 and J is TRBJ2-1; 7 nucleotides match TRBD2. Per germline, CDR1 LGHNT and CDR2 FRNRAP. The CDR3 is 15 amino acids. The CDR3: CASGSAGNSYNGQFF. The DNA of the CDR3 is TGTGCTAGTGGTTCAGCGGGGAACTCCTACAATGGGCAGTTCTTC.

The rearrangement uses TRBV4-1 and TRBJ1-1; D remains unclear. Trimming pared 3 bases from V and 4 bases from J, leaving 12 bases between. CDR1 MGHRA and CDR2 YSYEKL come from the germline V gene. CDR3 length: 14 residues. The CDR3 loop is CASSQLTPGTEAFF. The DNA for the CDR3 is TGCGCCAGCAGCCAGCTTACACCGGGCACTGAAGCTTTCTTT.

In this sample, this clonotype turned up a few times. The chain joins TRBV4-2 to TRBJ1-6; no firm D call. The germline V gene encodes CDR1 LGHNA and CDR2 YNFKEQ. This CDR3 contains 14 residues. The V end lost 1 base, the J end lost 10 bases, and 11 bases lay between the germline ends. The CDR3 DNA reads TGTGCCAGCAGCCAAGTGGAGTCCACCTCACCCCTCCACTTT. This translates into CASSQVESTSPLHF.

The rearrangement uses TRBV28 and TRBJ2-1; D might be TRBD1 (5 bases). The CDR3 is 17 amino acids. CDR1 and CDR2 (germline): MDHEN, SYDVKM. The ends were cut back, 2 bases at V and 4 bases at J, with 18 bases in the middle. As DNA, the CDR3 is TGTGCCAGCAGTTTACATCTCCCCGCGACAGCGTACAATGAGCAGTTCTTC. Translated: CASSLHLPATAYNEQFF. Using reference TRBV28 and TRBJ2-1 for the parts outside the CDR3, the full variable domain is DVKVTQSSRYLVKRTGEKVFLECVQDMDHENMFWYRQDPGLGLRLIYFSYDVKMKEKGDIPEGYSVSREKKERFSLILESASTNQTSMYLCASSLHLPATAYNEQFFGPGTRLTVL.

This chain joins TRBV29-1 and TRBJ1-1, with D unresolved. V lost 4 bases and J lost 6, with 15 bases in between. Germline lookup yields CDR1 SQVTM and CDR2 ANQGSEA. The CDR3 is 13 residues long. For the CDR3, the DNA is TGCAGCGTTGTGGACCCACAAGGTCCTGAAGCTTTCTTT. Encoded protein: CSVVDPQGPEAFF. Filled out from reference TRBV29-1 and TRBJ1-1, the complete variable domain reads SAVISQKPSRDICQRGTSLTIQCQVDSQVTMMFWYRQQPGQSLTLIATANQGSEATYESGFVIDKFPISRPNLTFSTLTVSNMSPEDSSIYLCSVVDPQGPEAFFGQGTRLTVV.

This clonotype was seen at least ten times. One end of the junction does not line up with germline, which may come from a read error. The V gene is TRBV27, the J gene TRBJ2-1, with D hard to call. This CDR3 is built from 14 residues. The germline CDR1 and CDR2 sequences are MNHEY and SMNVEV (reference sequence). DNA for the CDR3: TGTGCCAGCAGCTTATCTGGCTCCTACAATGAGCAGTTCTTC. Residues: CASSLSGSYNEQFF.

This clonotype has ten or more counts. This chain uses TRBV5-1 with TRBJ1-2; D ambiguous. Trimming removed 0 bases at V and 1 base at J, with 13 bases between. Germline-derived CDR1 and CDR2 are SGHRS and YFSETQ. The CDR3 totals 16 residues. The CDR3 bases are TGCGCCAGCAGCTTGGTCCCTAGAACCATTAACTATGGCTACACCTTC. This translates into CASSLVPRTINYGYTF.

This clonotype occurred a few times. The chain carries TRBV12-3 or TRBV12-4 and TRBJ2-2; D is undetermined. The CDR3 extends over 15 amino acids. The ends were cut back, 0 bases at V and 6 bases at J, with 11 bases in the middle. The CDR3 reads CASSLARLAAGELFF. The CDR3 region has the DNA TGTGCCAGCAGTTTAGCCAGGTTGGCAGCCGGGGAGCTGTTTTTT.

This rearrangement joins TRBV14 to TRBJ1-1, with TRBD1 matching 12 bases. Trimming removed 8 bases from V and 4 bases from J; junction bases left unmatched: 5. Germline V lookup: CDR1 SGHDN, CDR2 FVKESK. CDR3 size: 14 residues. CDR3 region: CASGGQGASTEAFF. In DNA, the CDR3 is TGTGCCAGCGGGGGACAGGGGGCAAGCACTGAAGCTTTCTTT.

The chain joins TRBV20-1 to TRBJ2-1; tentatively, D is TRBD1 (6 bases). The CDR3 runs to 17 residues. CDR1 is DFQATT, CDR2 SNEGSKA, per germline (reference sequence). V dropped 0 bases and J dropped 0 bases, with 15 bases sitting between them. The CDR3 reads CSARDSMAGASYNEQFF. CDR3 coding DNA: TGCAGTGCTAGAGACAGTATGGCAGGGGCCTCCTACAATGAGCAGTTCTTC.

The chain couples TRBV28 to TRBJ1-2; the D gene is possibly TRBD1 (5 bases). This CDR3 contains 14 residues. Germline V CDR1 and CDR2: MDHEN, SYDVKM. V was clipped by 7 bases and J by 4 bases, with 16 bases between them. In nucleotides, the CDR3 is TGTGCCAGCAATGGGGCTTTCGGAGGCTATGGCTACACCTTC. Its translation is CASNGAFGGYGYTF.

This sequence joins TRBV6-2 or TRBV6-3 and TRBJ2-3; D gene uncertain. Germline lookup yields CDR1 MNHEY and CDR2 SVGEGT. Trimming took 1 base from V and 1 from J, leaving 3 bases between them. CDR3 size: 13 residues. The CDR3 region has the DNA TGTGCCAGCAGTTACTTTGGCACAGATACGCAGTATTTT. Translating gives CASSYFGTDTQYF.

The chain is built from TRBV18 and TRBJ1-4, with D perhaps TRBD1 (6 bases). Germline loops: CDR1 KGHSH, CDR2 LQKENI. The CDR3 covers 15 residues. V was cut by 3 bases and J by 8 bases, with 16 bases left in between. CDR3 coding DNA: TGTGCCAGCTCACCGGTTATGGGACACCCCGAAAAACTGTTTTTT. The encoded protein is CASSPVMGHPEKLFF.

This rearrangement joins TRBV27 to TRBJ2-7; 7 nucleotides align to TRBD1. Looked up from germline, CDR1 is MNHEY and CDR2 is SMNVEV (reference sequence). This CDR3 has 16 amino acids. The V segment lost 1 base and the J segment 2 bases; nucleotides outside the gene matches: 8. The CDR3 nucleotides read TGTGCCAGCAGTTTATTTCCGGGGACAGCAGCCTACGAGCAGTACTTC. This sequence encodes CASSLFPGTAAYEQYF.

CDR3 in DNA: TGCAGTGCTAGATCCCCATTACGTGCAGATACGCAGTATTTT. Protein: CSARSPLRADTQYF. This sequence joins TRBV20-1 and TRBJ2-3; no clear D gene. The V gene's germline CDR1 is DFQATT and CDR2 SNEGSKA (reference sequence). The length of the CDR3 is 14 residues. V was shortened by 2 bases and J by 4 bases, with 13 bases between the two germline ends.